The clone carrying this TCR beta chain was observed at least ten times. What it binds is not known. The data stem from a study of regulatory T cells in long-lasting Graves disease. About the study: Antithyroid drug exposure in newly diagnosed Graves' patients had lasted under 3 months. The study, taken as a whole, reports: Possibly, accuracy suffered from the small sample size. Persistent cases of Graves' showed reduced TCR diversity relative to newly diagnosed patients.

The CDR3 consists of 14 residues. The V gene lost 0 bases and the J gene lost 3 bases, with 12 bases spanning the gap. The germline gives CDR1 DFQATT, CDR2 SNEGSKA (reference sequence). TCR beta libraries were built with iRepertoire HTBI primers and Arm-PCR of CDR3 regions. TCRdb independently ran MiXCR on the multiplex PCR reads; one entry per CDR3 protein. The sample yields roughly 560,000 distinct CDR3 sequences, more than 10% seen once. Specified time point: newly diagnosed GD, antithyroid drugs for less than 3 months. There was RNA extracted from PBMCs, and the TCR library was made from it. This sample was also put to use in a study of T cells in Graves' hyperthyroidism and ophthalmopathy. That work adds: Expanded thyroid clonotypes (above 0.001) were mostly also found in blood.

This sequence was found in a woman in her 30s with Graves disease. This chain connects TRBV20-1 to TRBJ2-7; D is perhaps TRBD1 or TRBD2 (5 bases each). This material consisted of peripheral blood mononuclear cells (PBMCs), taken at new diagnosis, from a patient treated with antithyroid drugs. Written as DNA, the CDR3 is TGCAGTGCTAGAGATCGTCGGGGCGGCTACGAGCAGTACTTC. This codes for CSARDRRGGYEQYF.